This T cell receptor (beta chain) was retrieved from a study of OX40 agonist ivuxolimab in advanced cancers. Looking at the study overall: An anti-OX40 (CD134) antibody with agonistic activity, ivuxolimab, was administered to patients.

This clone occurred a few times. Sequencing was performed with immunoSEQ multiplex PCR; in TCRdb, only in-frame clones are kept and a portion is missing. The sample carries more than 65,000 clones, roughly 80% recorded once. Trimming pared 10 bases from V and 6 bases from J, leaving 16 bases between. The CDR3 length is 13 residues. Germline V gives CDR1 MDHEN, CDR2 SYDVKM. V and J are TRBV28 and TRBJ1-5, with D tentatively TRBD1 (5 bases). The clonotype comes from an adult with an advanced solid tumor such as melanoma, head and neck, liver or kidney cancer. The sequences come from CD4+ or CD8+ T cells sorted from blood, collected in a trial of the OX40 agonist ivuxolimab. CDR3 in amino acids: CATAGDLFQPQHF. The CDR3 DNA reads as TGTGCCACCGCCGGGGACCTCTTTCAGCCCCAGCATTTT.